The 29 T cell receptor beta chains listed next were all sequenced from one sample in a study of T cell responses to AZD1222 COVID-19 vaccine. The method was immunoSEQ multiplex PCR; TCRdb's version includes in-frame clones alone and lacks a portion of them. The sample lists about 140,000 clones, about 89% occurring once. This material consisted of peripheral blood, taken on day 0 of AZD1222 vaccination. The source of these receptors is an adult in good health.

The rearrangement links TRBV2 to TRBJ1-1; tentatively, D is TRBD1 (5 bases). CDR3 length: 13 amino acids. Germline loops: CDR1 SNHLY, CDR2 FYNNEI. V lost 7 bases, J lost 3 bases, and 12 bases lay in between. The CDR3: CASIHRQYTEAFF. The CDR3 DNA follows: TGTGCCAGCATTCACCGACAGTACACTGAAGCTTTCTTT.

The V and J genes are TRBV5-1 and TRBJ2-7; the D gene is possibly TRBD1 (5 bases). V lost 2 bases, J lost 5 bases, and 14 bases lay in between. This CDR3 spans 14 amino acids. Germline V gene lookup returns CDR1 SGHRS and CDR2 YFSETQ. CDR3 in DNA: TGCGCCAGCAGCTTCAGCGAGCTGACAGACGAGCAGTACTTC. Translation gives CASSFSELTDEQYF.

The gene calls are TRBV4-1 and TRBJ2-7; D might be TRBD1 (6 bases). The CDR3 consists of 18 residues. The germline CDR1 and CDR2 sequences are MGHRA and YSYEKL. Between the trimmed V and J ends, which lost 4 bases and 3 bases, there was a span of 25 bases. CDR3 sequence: CASSPSRKTGPLVYEQYF. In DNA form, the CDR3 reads TGCGCCAGCAGCCCCTCAAGGAAGACAGGCCCCTTAGTCTACGAGCAGTACTTC.

DNA for the CDR3: TGCGCCAGCAGCTTGAATTCAGCGAACACCGGGGAGCTGTTTTTT. It codes for CASSLNSANTGELFF. The chain recombines TRBV5-1 with TRBJ2-2; D ambiguous. The ends were cut back, 1 base at V and 0 bases at J, with 7 bases in the middle. CDR3 length: 15 residues. Germline CDR1 and CDR2: SGHRS and YFSETQ.

CDR3 amino acids: CASSAYRDWNTGELFF. For the CDR3, the DNA is TGCGCCAGCAGTGCCTACCGGGACTGGAACACCGGGGAGCTGTTTTTT. This rearrangement joins TRBV10-1 to TRBJ2-2; D may be TRBD2 (6 bases). This CDR3 comprises 16 residues. CDR1 WNHNN and CDR2 SYGVQD come from the germline V gene (reference sequence). Trimming pared 4 bases from V and 1 base from J, leaving 13 bases between.

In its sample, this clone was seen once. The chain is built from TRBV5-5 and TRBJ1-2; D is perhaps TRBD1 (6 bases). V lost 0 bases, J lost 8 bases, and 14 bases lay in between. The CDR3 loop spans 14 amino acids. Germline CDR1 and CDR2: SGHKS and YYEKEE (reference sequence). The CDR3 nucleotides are TGTGCCAGCAGCTTGGACCCGGGGGCAGGGGGCTACACCTTC. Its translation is CASSLDPGAGGYTF.

CDR3: CASSLGNLNTEAFF. The DNA for the CDR3 is TGTGCCAGCAGTTTAGGCAACTTGAACACTGAAGCTTTCTTT. This rearrangement joins TRBV6-5 to TRBJ1-1; D not resolved. The germline gives CDR1 MNHEY, CDR2 SVGAGI. The length of the CDR3 is 14 residues. Trimming took off 4 bases at V and 0 bases at J, with 9 bases between the two ends.

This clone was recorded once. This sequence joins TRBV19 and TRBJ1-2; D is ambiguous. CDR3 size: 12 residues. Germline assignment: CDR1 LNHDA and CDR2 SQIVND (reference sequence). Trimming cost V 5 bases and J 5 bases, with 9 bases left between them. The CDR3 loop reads CASSRALYGYTF. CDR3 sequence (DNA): TGTGCCAGTAGTCGGGCCCTTTATGGCTACACCTTC.

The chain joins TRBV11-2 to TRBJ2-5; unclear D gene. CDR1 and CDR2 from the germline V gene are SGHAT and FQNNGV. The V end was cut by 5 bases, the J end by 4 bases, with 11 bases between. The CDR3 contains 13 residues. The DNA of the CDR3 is TGTGCCAGCAGCCCGCCCTGGGGAGAGACCCAGTACTTC. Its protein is CASSPPWGETQYF. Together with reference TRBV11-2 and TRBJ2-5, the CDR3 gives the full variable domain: EAGVAQSPRYKIIEKRQSVAFWCNPISGHATLYWYQQILGQGPKLLIQFQNNGVVDDSQLPKDRFSAERLKGVDSTLKIQPAKLEDSAVYLCASSPPWGETQYFGPGTRLLVL.

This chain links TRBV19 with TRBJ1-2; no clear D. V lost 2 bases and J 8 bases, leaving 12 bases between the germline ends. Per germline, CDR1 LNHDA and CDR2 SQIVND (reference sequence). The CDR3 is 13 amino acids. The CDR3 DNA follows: TGTGCCAGTAGTATAATCGAAGGGAGCGGCTACACCTTC. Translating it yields CASSIIEGSGYTF.

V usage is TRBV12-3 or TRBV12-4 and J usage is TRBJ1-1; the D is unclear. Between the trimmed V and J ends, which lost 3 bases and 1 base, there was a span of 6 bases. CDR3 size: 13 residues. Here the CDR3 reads CASSFMANTEAFF. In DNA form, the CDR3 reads TGTGCCAGCAGTTTCATGGCGAACACTGAAGCTTTCTTT.

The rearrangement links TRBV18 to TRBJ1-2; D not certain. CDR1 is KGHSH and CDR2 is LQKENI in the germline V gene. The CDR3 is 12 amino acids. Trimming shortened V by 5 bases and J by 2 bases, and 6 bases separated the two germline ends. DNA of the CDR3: TGTGCCAGCTCAACGACGAACTATGGCTACACCTTC. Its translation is CASSTTNYGYTF.

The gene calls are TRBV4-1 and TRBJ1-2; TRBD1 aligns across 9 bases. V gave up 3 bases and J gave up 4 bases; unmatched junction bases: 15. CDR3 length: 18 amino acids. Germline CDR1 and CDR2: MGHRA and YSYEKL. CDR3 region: CASSQHRDRALRGYGYTF. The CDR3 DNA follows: TGCGCCAGCAGCCAGCACCGGGACAGGGCCCTTCGGGGCTATGGCTACACCTTC.

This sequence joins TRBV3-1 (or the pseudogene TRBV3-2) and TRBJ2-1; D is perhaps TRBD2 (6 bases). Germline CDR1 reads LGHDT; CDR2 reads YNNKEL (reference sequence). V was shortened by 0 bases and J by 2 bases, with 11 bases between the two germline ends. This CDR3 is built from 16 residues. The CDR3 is CASSQDAAGAYNEQFF. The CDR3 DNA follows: TGTGCCAGCAGCCAAGATGCAGCGGGCGCCTACAATGAGCAGTTCTTC.

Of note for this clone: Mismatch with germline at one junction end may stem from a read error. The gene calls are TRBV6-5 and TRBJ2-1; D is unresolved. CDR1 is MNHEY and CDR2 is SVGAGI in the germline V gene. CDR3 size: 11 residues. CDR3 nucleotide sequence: TGTGCCAGCATTTACCACAATGAGCAGTTCTTC. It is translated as CASIYHNEQFF.

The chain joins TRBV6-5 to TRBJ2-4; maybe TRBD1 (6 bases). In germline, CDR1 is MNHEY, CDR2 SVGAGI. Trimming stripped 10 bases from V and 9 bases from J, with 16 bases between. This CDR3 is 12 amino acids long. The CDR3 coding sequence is TGTGCCACGGTTCAGGGGAAGAGCATTCAGTACTTC. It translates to CATVQGKSIQYF.

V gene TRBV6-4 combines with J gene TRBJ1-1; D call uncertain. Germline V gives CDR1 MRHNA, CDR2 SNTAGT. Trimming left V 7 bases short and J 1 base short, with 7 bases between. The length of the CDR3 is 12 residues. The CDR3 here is CASTHPNTEAFF. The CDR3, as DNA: TGTGCCAGCACCCACCCGAACACTGAAGCTTTCTTT.

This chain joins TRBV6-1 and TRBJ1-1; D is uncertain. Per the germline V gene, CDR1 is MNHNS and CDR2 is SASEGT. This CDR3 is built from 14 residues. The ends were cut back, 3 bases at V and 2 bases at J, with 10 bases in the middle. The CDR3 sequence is CASSEMARNTEAFF. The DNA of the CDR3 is TGTGCCAGCAGTGAGATGGCCCGCAACACTGAAGCTTTCTTT.

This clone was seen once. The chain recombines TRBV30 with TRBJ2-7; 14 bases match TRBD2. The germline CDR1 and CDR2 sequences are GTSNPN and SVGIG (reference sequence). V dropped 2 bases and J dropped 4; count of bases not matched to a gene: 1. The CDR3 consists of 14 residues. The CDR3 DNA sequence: TGTGCCTGGAGTCGACTAGCGGGAGGGTACGAGCAGTACTTC. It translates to CAWSRLAGGYEQYF.

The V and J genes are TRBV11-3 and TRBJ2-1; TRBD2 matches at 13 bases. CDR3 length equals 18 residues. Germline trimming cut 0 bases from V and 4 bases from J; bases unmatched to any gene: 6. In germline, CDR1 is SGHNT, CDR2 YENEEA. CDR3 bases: TGTGCCAGCAGCTTAGAAGGGACTAGCGGGATAGTGTACAATGAGCAGTTCTTC. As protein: CASSLEGTSGIVYNEQFF.

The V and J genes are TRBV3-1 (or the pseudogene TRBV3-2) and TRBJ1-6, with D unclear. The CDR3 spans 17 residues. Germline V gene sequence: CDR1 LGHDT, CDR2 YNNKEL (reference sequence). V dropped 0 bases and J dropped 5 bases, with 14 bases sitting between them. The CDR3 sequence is CASSQDSPFSNNSPLHF. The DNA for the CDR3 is TGTGCCAGCAGCCAAGATTCACCCTTCTCTAATAATTCACCCCTCCACTTT.

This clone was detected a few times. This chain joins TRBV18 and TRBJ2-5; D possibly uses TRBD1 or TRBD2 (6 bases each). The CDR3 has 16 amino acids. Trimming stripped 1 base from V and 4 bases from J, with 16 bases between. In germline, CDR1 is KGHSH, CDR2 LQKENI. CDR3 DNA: TGTGCCAGCTCACCACAGGGCAGGGGAGGTCCAGAGACCCAGTACTTC. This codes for CASSPQGRGGPETQYF. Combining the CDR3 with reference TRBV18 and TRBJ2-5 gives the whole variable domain NAGVMQNPRHLVRRRGQEARLRCSPMKGHSHVYWYRQLPEEGLKFMVYLQKENIIDESGMPKERFSAEFPKEGPSILRIQQVVRGDSAAYFCASSPQGRGGPETQYFGPGTRLLVL.

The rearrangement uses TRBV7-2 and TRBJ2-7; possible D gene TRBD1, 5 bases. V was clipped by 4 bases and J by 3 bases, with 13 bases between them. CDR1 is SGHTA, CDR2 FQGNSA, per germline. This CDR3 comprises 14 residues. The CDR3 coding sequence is TGTGCCAGCAGCTCGTCGACAGACCACTACGAGCAGTACTTC. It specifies CASSSSTDHYEQYF.

For the CDR3, the DNA is TGTGCCAGCAGTCATGCCGGGCCCGGGGTCATGTACGAGCAGTACTTC. Translation: CASSHAGPGVMYEQYF. The chain links TRBV6-2 or TRBV6-3 to TRBJ2-7; D may be TRBD2 (5 bases). CDR1 and CDR2 (germline): MNHEY, SVGEGT. Trimming left V 5 bases short and J 4 bases short, with 21 bases between. The CDR3 is made up of 16 amino acids.

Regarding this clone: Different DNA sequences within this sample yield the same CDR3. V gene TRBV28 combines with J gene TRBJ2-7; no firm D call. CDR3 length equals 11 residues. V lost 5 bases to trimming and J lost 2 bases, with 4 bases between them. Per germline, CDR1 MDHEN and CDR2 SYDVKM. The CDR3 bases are TGTGCCAGCAGTCTAACCTACGAGCAGTACTTC. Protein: CASSLTYEQYF.

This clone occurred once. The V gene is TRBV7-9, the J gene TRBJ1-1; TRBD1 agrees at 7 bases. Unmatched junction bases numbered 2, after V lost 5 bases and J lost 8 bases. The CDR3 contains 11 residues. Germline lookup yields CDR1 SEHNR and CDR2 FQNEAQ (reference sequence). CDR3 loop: CASSLTGEAFF. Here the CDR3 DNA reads TGTGCCAGCAGCCTGACAGGGGAAGCTTTCTTT.

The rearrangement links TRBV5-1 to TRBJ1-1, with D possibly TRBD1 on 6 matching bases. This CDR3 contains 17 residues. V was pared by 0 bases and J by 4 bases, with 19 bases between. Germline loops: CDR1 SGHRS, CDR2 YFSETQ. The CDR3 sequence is CASSLDRELLDGTEAFF. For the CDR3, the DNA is TGCGCCAGCAGCTTGGACAGGGAATTGTTGGATGGCACTGAAGCTTTCTTT.

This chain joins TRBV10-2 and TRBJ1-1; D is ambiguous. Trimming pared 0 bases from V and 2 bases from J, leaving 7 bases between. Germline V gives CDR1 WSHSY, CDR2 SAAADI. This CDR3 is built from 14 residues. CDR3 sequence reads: CASSESGDNTEAFF. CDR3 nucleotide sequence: TGCGCCAGCAGTGAGTCTGGCGACAACACTGAAGCTTTCTTT.

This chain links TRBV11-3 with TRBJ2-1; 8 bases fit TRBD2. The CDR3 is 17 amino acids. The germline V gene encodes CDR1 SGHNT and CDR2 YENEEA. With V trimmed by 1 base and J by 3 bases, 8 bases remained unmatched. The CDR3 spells CASSLGRGDYLYNEQFF. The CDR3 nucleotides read TGTGCCAGCAGCTTAGGGCGGGGGGATTACCTCTACAATGAGCAGTTCTTC.